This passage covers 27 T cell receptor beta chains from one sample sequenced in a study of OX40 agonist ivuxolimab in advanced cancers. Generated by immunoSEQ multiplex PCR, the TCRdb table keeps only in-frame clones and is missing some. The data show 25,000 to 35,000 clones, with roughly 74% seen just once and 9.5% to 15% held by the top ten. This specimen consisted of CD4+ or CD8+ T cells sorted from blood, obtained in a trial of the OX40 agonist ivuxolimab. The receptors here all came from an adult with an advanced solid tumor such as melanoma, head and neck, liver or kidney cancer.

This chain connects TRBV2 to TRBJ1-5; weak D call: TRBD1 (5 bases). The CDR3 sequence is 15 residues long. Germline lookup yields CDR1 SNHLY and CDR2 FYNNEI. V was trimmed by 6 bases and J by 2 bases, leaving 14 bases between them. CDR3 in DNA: TGTGCCAGCAGAGGGAGGGTGACAGGCAATCAGCCCCAGCATTTT. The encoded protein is CASRGRVTGNQPQHF.

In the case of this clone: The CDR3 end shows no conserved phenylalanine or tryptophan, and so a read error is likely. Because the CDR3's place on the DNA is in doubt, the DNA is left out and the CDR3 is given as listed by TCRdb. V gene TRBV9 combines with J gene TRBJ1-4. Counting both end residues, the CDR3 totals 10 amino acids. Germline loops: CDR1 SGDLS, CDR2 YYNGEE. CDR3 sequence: CASSGLGPSL.

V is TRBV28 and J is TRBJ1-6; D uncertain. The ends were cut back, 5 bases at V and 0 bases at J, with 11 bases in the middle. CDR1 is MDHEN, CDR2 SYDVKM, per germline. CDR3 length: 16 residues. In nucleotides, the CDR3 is TGTGCCAGCAGTCCTCAAGGAGGCTCCTATAATTCACCCCTCCACTTT. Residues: CASSPQGGSYNSPLHF. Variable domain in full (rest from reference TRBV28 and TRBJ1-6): DVKVTQSSRYLVKRTGEKVFLECVQDMDHENMFWYRQDPGLGLRLIYFSYDVKMKEKGDIPEGYSVSREKKERFSLILESASTNQTSMYLCASSPQGGSYNSPLHFGNGTRLTVT.

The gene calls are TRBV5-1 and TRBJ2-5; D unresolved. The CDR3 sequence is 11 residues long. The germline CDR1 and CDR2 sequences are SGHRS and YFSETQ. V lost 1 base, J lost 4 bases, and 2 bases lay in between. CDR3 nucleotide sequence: TGCGCCAGCAGCTTGTCAGAGACCCAGTACTTC. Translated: CASSLSETQYF.

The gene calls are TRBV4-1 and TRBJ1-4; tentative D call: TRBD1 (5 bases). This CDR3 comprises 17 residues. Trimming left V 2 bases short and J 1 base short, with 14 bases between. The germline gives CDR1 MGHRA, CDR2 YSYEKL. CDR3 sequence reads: CASSQFLGARTNEKLFF. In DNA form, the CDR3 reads TGCGCCAGCAGCCAATTTCTAGGGGCGCGAACTAATGAAAAACTGTTTTTT.

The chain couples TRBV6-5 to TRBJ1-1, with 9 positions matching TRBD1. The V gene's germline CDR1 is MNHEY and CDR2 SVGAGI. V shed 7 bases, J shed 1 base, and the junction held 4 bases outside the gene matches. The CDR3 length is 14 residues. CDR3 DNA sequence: TGTGCCAGCAAGGGACAGGGCCAGAACACTGAAGCTTTCTTT. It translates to CASKGQGQNTEAFF.

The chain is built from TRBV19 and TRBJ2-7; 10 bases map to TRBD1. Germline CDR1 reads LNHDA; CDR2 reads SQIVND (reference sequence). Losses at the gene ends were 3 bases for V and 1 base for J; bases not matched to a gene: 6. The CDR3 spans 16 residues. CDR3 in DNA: TGTGCCAGTAGTATCGGACAGGGGGAATGGTCCTACGAGCAGTACTTC. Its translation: CASSIGQGEWSYEQYF.

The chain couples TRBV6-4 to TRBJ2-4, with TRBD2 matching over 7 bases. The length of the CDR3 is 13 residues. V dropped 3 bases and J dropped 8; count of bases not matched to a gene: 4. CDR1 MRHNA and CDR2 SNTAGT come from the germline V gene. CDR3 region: CASSDLGGDIQYF. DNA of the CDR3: TGTGCCAGCAGTGATTTGGGGGGGGACATTCAGTACTTC.

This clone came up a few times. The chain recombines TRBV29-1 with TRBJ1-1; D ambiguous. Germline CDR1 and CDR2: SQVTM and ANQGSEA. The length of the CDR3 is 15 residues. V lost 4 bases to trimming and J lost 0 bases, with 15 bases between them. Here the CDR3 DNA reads TGCAGCGTTGGGTGGCCAAGAGGGATGAACACTGAAGCTTTCTTT. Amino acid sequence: CSVGWPRGMNTEAFF. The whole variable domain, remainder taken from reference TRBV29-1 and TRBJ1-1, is SAVISQKPSRDICQRGTSLTIQCQVDSQVTMMFWYRQQPGQSLTLIATANQGSEATYESGFVIDKFPISRPNLTFSTLTVSNMSPEDSSIYLCSVGWPRGMNTEAFFGQGTRLTVV.

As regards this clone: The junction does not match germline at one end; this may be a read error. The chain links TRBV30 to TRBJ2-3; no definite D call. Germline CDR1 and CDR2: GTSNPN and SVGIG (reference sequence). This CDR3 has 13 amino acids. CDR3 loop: CAWSVISVSLMNF. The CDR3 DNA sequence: TGTGCCTGGAGTGTAATCTCGGTTAGTCTCATGAATTTT.

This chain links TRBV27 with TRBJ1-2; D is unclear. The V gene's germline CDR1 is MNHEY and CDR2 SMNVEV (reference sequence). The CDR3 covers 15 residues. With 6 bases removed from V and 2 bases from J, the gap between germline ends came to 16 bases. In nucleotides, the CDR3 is TGTGCCAGCAGCGGAGGCGGGCGGGGAAACTATGGCTACACCTTC. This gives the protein CASSGGGRGNYGYTF.

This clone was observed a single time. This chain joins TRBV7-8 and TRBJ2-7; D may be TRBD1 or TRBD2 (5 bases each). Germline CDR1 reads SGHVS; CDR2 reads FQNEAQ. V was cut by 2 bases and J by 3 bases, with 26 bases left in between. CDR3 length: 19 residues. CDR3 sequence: CASSLSTQVTGAPVYEQYV. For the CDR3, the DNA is TGTGCCAGCAGCTTATCTACACAGGTGACCGGGGCACCAGTCTACGAGCAGTACGTC.

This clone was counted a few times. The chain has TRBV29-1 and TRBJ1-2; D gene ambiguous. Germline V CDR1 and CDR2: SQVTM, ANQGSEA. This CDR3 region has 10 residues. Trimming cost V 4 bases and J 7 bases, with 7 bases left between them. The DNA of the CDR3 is TGCAGCGTTGGCCCGGGTGGCTACACCTTC. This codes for CSVGPGGYTF.

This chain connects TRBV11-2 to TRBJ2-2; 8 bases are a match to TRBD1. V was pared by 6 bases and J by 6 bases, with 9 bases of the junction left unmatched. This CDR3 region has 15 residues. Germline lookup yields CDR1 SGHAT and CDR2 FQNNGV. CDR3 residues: CASSRQGQGAGELFF. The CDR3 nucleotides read TGTGCCAGCAGTCGACAAGGACAGGGCGCCGGGGAGCTGTTTTTT.

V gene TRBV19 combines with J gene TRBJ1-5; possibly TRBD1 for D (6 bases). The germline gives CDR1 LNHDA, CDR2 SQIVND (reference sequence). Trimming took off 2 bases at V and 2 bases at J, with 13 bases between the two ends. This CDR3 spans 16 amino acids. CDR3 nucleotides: TGTGCCAGTAGTATATGGGGGGCGGCCGGCAATCAGCCCCAGCATTTT. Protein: CASSIWGAAGNQPQHF. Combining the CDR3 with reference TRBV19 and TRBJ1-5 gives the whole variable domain DGGITQSPKYLFRKEGQNVTLSCEQNLNHDAMYWYRQDPGQGLRLIYYSQIVNDFQKGDIAEGYSVSREKKESFPLTVTSAQKNPTAFYLCASSIWGAAGNQPQHFGDGTRLSIL.

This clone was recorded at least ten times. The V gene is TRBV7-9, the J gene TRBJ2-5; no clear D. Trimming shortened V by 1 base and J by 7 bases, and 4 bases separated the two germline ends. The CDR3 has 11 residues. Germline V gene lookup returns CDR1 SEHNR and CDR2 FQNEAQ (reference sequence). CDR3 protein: CASSLDWTQYF. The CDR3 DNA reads TGTGCCAGCAGCTTAGACTGGACCCAGTACTTC.

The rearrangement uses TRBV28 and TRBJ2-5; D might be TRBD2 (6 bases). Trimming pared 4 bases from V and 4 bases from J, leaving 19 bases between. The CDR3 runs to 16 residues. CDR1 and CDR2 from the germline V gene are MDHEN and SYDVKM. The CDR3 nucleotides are TGTGCCAGCAGTTCCGGGACTGGCCCTATAGGAGAGACCCAGTACTTC. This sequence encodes CASSSGTGPIGETQYF.

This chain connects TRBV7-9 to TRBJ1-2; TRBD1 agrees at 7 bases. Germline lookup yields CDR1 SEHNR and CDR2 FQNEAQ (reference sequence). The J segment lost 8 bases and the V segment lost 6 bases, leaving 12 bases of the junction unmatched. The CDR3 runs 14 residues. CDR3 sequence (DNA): TGTGCCAGCAGTCAGGGGGTTACCGAGCCCGGCTACACCTTC. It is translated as CASSQGVTEPGYTF.

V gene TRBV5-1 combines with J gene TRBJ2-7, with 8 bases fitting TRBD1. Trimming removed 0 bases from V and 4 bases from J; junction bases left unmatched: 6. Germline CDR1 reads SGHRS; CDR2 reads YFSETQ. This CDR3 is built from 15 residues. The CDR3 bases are TGCGCCAGCAGCTTGGCCCTTGGACAGGGTTACGAGCAGTACTTC. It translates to CASSLALGQGYEQYF.

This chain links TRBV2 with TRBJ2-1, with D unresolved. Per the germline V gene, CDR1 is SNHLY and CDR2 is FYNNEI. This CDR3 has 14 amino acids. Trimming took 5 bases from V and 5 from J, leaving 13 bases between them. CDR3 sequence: CASSLSDSHNEQFF. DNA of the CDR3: TGTGCCAGCAGTTTATCGGATTCTCACAATGAGCAGTTCTTC.

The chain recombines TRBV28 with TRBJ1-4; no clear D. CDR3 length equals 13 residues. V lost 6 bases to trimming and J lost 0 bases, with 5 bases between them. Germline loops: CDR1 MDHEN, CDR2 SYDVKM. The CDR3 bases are TGTGCCAGCAGCTTGACAACTAATGAAAAACTGTTTTTT. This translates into CASSLTTNEKLFF.

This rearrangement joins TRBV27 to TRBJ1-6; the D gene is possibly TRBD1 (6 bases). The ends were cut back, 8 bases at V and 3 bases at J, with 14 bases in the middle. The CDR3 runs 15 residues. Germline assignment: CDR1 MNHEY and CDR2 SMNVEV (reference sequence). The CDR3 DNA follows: TGTGCCAGCCGGTTAGACAGGAGCTATAATTCACCCCTCCACTTT. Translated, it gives CASRLDRSYNSPLHF.

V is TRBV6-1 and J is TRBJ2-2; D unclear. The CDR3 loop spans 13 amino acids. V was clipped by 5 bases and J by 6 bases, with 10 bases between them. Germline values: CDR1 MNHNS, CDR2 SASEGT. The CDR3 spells CASSLQLAGELFF. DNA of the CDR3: TGTGCCAGCAGTCTACAGCTCGCCGGGGAGCTGTTTTTT.

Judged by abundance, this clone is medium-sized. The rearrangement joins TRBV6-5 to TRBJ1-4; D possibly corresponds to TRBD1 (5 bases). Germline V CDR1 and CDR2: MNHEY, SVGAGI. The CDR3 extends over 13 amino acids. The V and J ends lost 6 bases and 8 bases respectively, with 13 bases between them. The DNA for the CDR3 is TGTGCCAGCAGGGGAGGGGTGGCGGAAAAACTGTTTTTT. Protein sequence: CASRGGVAEKLFF.

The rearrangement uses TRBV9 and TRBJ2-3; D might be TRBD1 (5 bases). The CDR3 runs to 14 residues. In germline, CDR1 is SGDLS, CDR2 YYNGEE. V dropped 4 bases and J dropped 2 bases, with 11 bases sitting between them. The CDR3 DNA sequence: TGTGCCAGCAGCCGGCTGGGGCCCACAGATACGCAGTATTTT. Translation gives CASSRLGPTDTQYF. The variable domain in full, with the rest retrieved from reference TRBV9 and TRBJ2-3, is DSGVTQTPKHLITATGQRVTLRCSPRSGDLSVYWYQQSLDQGLQFLIQYYNGEERAKGNILERFSAQQFPDLHSELNLSSLELGDSALYFCASSRLGPTDTQYFGPGTRLTVL.

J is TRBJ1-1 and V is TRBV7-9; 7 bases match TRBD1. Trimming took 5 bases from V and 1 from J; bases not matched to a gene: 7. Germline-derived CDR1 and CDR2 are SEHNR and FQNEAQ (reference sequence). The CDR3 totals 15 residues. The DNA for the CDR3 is TGTGCCAGCAGCCCTAAGACAGGGTCGAACACTGAAGCTTTCTTT. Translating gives CASSPKTGSNTEAFF.

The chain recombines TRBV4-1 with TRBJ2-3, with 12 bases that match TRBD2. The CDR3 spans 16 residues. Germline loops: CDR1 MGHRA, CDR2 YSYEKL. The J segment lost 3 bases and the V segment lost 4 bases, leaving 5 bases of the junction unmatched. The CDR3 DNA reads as TGCGCCAGCAGCCGACGGACTAGCGGGGAGACAGATACGCAGTATTTT. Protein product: CASSRRTSGETDTQYF.